This paragraph reports one T cell receptor beta chain. Its antigen is as yet unknown. The CDR3 runs to 15 residues. Germline V gene lookup returns CDR1 LNHNV and CDR2 YYDKDF (reference sequence). The V end was cut by 0 bases, the J end by 1 base, with 9 bases between. With 60 Vbeta and 13 Jbeta primers, the PCR was carried out. Sequenced by immunoSEQ multiplex PCR; TCRdb stores in-frame clones only, minus some. Of some 240,000 clones in the sample, approximately 91% were seen once. These data come from a study of cytomegalovirus exposure and HLA in healthy donors. Study results and caveats: More clonal expansion characterized HLA-associated TCR beta chains than equally common others in a later analysis. The authors confirmed in vitro that a few CMV-associated chains were specific for CMV antigens.

Healthy bone marrow donors made up the cohort. Unrecorded immune exposure was likely among donors, who were nominally healthy when sampled. The J gene is TRBJ2-5, the V gene TRBV15, with unresolved D. The receptor comes from a girl aged 2-15 years in good health and CMV-seronegative. The material sequenced was PBMCs. CDR3 protein: CATSRDEVPQETQYF. The CDR3 region has the DNA TGTGCCACCAGCAGAGATGAGGTTCCCCAAGAGACCCAGTACTTC.